The source of this T cell receptor beta chain is a study of T cells after posttransplantation cyclophosphamide. CDR3 length equals 14 residues. CDR1 is SGHAT and CDR2 is FQNNGV in the germline V gene. V lost 4 bases and J lost 0, with 9 bases in between. Repertoires were generated with immunoSEQ multiplex PCR, while TCRdb's copy carries only in-frame clones and drops some. The profile covers about 47,000 clones, with roughly 93% appearing a single time and around 3.1% taken by the ten largest. Study findings and constraints: TRB overlap between skin or GI tissue T cells and blood was limited.

Points on this clone: What it recognizes is unknown.

The sample taken for sequencing was PBMCs. V usage is TRBV11-2 and J usage is TRBJ1-1; D is unresolved. The origin of this receptor is a woman between 50 and 59 years old in good health and a related stem cell transplant donor. The CDR3 sequence: CASSSQALNTEAFF. The CDR3 region has the DNA TGTGCCAGCAGCTCCCAGGCATTGAACACTGAAGCTTTCTTT.